This T cell receptor (beta chain) was recorded in a study of beta chain features in type 1 diabetes. Study results and limitations: All four CD4+ subsets of Type 1 diabetes patients contained TCRB CDR3s that were moderately but significantly shorter.

Comments on this clone: The antigen is unknown.

The investigators reverse transcribed all of the isolated RNA, so they sequenced expressed TCRB transcripts. Produced via immunoSEQ multiplex PCR; TCRdb's table is partial and in-frame only. Seen here are roughly 730,000 clones, 13% observed once, and the top ten hold 0.022%. This CDR3 has 14 residues. V lost 7 bases and J lost 3, with 16 bases in between. Germline V CDR1 and CDR2: SGHDT, YYEEEE. The sequence came from a man aged 18-30 years with type 1 diabetes. This sequence joins TRBV5-6 and TRBJ1-2, with D hard to call. The specimen sequenced was naive CD4+ T cells from blood. The CDR3 protein is CASYAWGNDYGYTF. The CDR3 nucleotides read TGTGCCAGCTATGCTTGGGGTAACGACTATGGCTACACCTTC.